One and the same sample provided the 23 T cell receptor beta chains below, sequenced in a study of control samples from healthy donors and cancer patients. TCRdb's copy holds only in-frame clones and misses some; the assay was immunoSEQ multiplex PCR. The top ten clones hold about 3.2% of a sample with 90,000 to 150,000 clones, roughly 88% of them seen once. Sequencing was done on a sample of blood. The origin of the receptors is a man aged 40-49 years in good health.

The rearrangement uses TRBV7-3 and TRBJ2-3, with D maybe TRBD1 (6 bases). V was clipped by 7 bases and J by 1 base, with 12 bases between them. The V gene's germline CDR1 is SGHTA and CDR2 FQGTGA. The CDR3 extends over 14 amino acids. Here the CDR3 DNA reads TGTGCCAGCACTAACAGGGACGGCACAGATACGCAGTATTTT. Encoded protein: CASTNRDGTDTQYF.

This chain joins TRBV5-1 and TRBJ2-1; 15 bases map to TRBD2. V was pared by 4 bases and J by 5 bases, with 13 bases of the junction left unmatched. The V gene's germline CDR1 is SGHRS and CDR2 YFSETQ. This CDR3 spans 19 amino acids. CDR3 sequence: CASSLDNGLAGGHNNEQFF. CDR3 nucleotides: TGCGCCAGCAGCCTAGATAATGGACTAGCGGGGGGGCATAACAATGAGCAGTTCTTC.

The J gene is TRBJ1-5, the V gene TRBV5-8, with a weak D call TRBD1 (5 bases). Trimming took off 4 bases at V and 1 base at J, with 15 bases between the two ends. CDR3 length: 16 amino acids. Per the germline V gene, CDR1 is SGHTS and CDR2 is YDEGEE. CDR3 sequence (DNA): TGTGCCAGCAGCATGTGGGGGAGTGAAAGCAATCAGCCCCAGCATTTT. The encoded protein is CASSMWGSESNQPQHF.

The gene calls are TRBV12-3 or TRBV12-4 and TRBJ1-1; D is undetermined. Trimming removed 11 bases from V and 2 bases from J, with 15 bases in between. The CDR3 is made up of 13 amino acids. Here the CDR3 DNA reads TGTGCCCTCGGGCGGGGTGGAAACACTGAAGCTTTCTTT. Translated: CALGRGGNTEAFF.

The gene calls are TRBV6-6 and TRBJ2-4; D not resolved. Trimming shortened V by 2 bases and J by 1 base, and 12 bases separated the two germline ends. Germline-derived CDR1 and CDR2 are MNHNY and SVGAGI (reference sequence). This CDR3 contains 16 residues. This CDR3 reads CASSYGWEWAKNIQYF. The CDR3 DNA sequence: TGTGCCAGCAGTTACGGTTGGGAATGGGCCAAAAACATTCAGTACTTC.

This chain joins TRBV30 and TRBJ2-2; D gene uncertain. Trimming pared 2 bases from V and 8 bases from J, leaving 9 bases between. Looked up from germline, CDR1 is GTSNPN and CDR2 is SVGIG (reference sequence). The CDR3 covers 12 residues. CDR3 in amino acids: CAWSSGIGELFF. The CDR3 DNA sequence: TGTGCCTGGAGTTCAGGAATAGGGGAGCTGTTTTTT. The complete variable domain, with remaining parts taken from reference TRBV30 and TRBJ2-2, reads SQTIHQWPATLVQPVGSPLSLECTVEGTSNPNLYWYRQAAGRGLQLLFYSVGIGQISSEVPQNLSASRPQDRQFILSSKKLLLSDSGFYLCAWSSGIGELFFGEGSRLTVL.

The V and J genes are TRBV30 and TRBJ1-6; tentative D call: TRBD1 (5 bases). Trimming cost V 3 bases and J 9 bases, with 9 bases left between them. Germline-derived CDR1 and CDR2 are GTSNPN and SVGIG (reference sequence). The CDR3 has 12 residues. CDR3 sequence: CAWSRERSPLHF. In DNA, the CDR3 is TGTGCCTGGAGCAGGGAACGTTCACCCCTCCACTTT. Using reference TRBV30 and TRBJ1-6 for the parts outside the CDR3, the full variable domain is SQTIHQWPATLVQPVGSPLSLECTVEGTSNPNLYWYRQAAGRGLQLLFYSVGIGQISSEVPQNLSASRPQDRQFILSSKKLLLSDSGFYLCAWSRERSPLHFGNGTRLTVT.

The table lists this clone with a count of one. The chain joins TRBV28 to TRBJ1-5, with 8 bases fitting TRBD1. CDR1 and CDR2 (germline): MDHEN, SYDVKM. The CDR3 loop spans 21 amino acids. J gave up 4 bases and V 5 bases, and 25 bases lay outside the gene matches. As DNA, the CDR3 is TGTGCCAGCAGTCCAACGCCTCGTGGACAGGGCGTAGGTAGGGTAAATCAGCCCCAGCATTTT. Protein: CASSPTPRGQGVGRVNQPQHF.

This chain uses TRBV15 with TRBJ1-1; 8 bases map to TRBD1. The junction had 6 bases not matched to a gene; V was cut back by 0 bases and J by 12 bases. The germline CDR1 and CDR2 sequences are LNHNV and YYDKDF (reference sequence). This CDR3 has 13 residues. Here the CDR3 reads CATSRDPDREPFF. In DNA, the CDR3 is TGTGCCACCAGCAGAGACCCGGACAGGGAACCTTTCTTT.

The CDR3 is CASSLLPLENYGYTF. The CDR3 region has the DNA TGCGCCAGCAGCTTGCTCCCCTTAGAGAACTATGGCTACACCTTC. The chain employs TRBV5-1 and TRBJ1-2; D is ambiguous. The germline gives CDR1 SGHRS, CDR2 YFSETQ. V was clipped by 1 base and J by 2 bases, with 12 bases between them. This CDR3 has 15 residues.

This rearrangement joins TRBV7-9 to TRBJ2-1; D possibly uses TRBD1 or TRBD2 (5 bases each). The CDR3 has 14 residues. The germline gives CDR1 SEHNR, CDR2 FQNEAQ (reference sequence). The V gene lost 3 bases and the J gene lost 2 bases, with 8 bases spanning the gap. In DNA, the CDR3 is TGTGCCAGCAGCTTCAGAGGGGCCTACAATGAGCAGTTCTTC. Its protein product is CASSFRGAYNEQFF.

J is TRBJ1-5 and V is TRBV9; TRBD1 matches 9 bases. Germline V lookup: CDR1 SGDLS, CDR2 YYNGEE. Trimming took 7 bases from V and 6 from J; bases not matched to a gene: 2. The CDR3 contains 12 residues. CDR3 sequence reads: CASGQGFQPQHF. CDR3 nucleotides: TGTGCCAGCGGACAGGGGTTTCAGCCCCAGCATTTT. Filled out from reference TRBV9 and TRBJ1-5, the complete variable domain reads DSGVTQTPKHLITATGQRVTLRCSPRSGDLSVYWYQQSLDQGLQFLIQYYNGEERAKGNILERFSAQQFPDLHSELNLSSLELGDSALYFCASGQGFQPQHFGDGTRLSIL.

This chain connects TRBV6-1 to TRBJ1-6; D ambiguous. This CDR3 contains 14 residues. Germline CDR1 and CDR2: MNHNS and SASEGT. Trimming shortened V by 1 base and J by 6 bases, and 7 bases separated the two germline ends. CDR3 residues: CASSEVTSNSPLHF. CDR3 in DNA: TGTGCCAGCAGTGAAGTGACTAGTAATTCACCCCTCCACTTT.

This clone appeared once. The chain uses TRBV7-3 and TRBJ2-1, with TRBD2 identical over 9 bases. From germline, CDR1 is SGHTA and CDR2 FQGTGA. Losses at the gene ends were 5 bases for V and 10 bases for J; bases not matched to a gene: 15. CDR3 size: 16 residues. In DNA, the CDR3 is TGTGCCAGCAGCCCCCCGGAGCGGGGGGTATCATGGGAGCAGTTCTTC. This translates into CASSPPERGVSWEQFF.

V and J are TRBV5-1 and TRBJ2-7; unclear D gene. The germline V gene has CDR1 SGHRS and CDR2 YFSETQ. V gave up 3 bases and J gave up 6 bases, with 10 bases separating them. This CDR3 contains 12 residues. The CDR3 region is CASSSRVGEQYF. The CDR3 DNA reads TGCGCCAGCAGCTCCCGGGTTGGCGAGCAGTACTTC.

A word on this clone: Additional DNA sequences in this sample encode the identical CDR3. V usage is TRBV19 and J usage is TRBJ2-1; 9 nucleotides match TRBD1. The germline V gene encodes CDR1 LNHDA and CDR2 SQIVND (reference sequence). This CDR3 is built from 13 residues. V was clipped by 5 bases and J by 7 bases; unmatched bases: 3. DNA of the CDR3: TGTGCCAGTAGTCCGGGGACAGGGAATGAGCAGTTCTTC. Translated, it gives CASSPGTGNEQFF.

The chain has TRBV5-5 and TRBJ1-4, with a possible D match to TRBD1 (5 bases). The CDR3 covers 15 residues. V was shortened by 5 bases and J by 0 bases, with 11 bases between the two germline ends. From germline, CDR1 is SGHKS and CDR2 YYEKEE (reference sequence). CDR3 nucleotide sequence: TGTGCCAGCAGAGCTGACAGTGCAACTAATGAAAAACTGTTTTTT. It specifies CASRADSATNEKLFF.

The chain's CDR3 is CASSLGDRGAEEKLFF. As DNA, the CDR3 is TGCGCCAGCAGCTTGGGGGACAGGGGTGCGGAGGAAAAACTGTTTTTT. The chain carries TRBV5-1 and TRBJ1-4; 10 bases align to TRBD1. Germline V CDR1 and CDR2: SGHRS, YFSETQ. This CDR3 is 16 amino acids long. With 0 bases clipped from V and 8 bases from J, the junction kept 7 bases outside the gene matches.

V gene TRBV24-1 combines with J gene TRBJ1-2; 7 nucleotides align to TRBD1. The CDR3 spans 16 residues. Germline-derived CDR1 and CDR2 are KGHDR and SFDVKD. V dropped 4 bases and J dropped 3; count of bases not matched to a gene: 10. The CDR3 here is CATSEAGTEDYYGYTF. CDR3 nucleotides: TGTGCCACCAGTGAGGCCGGGACAGAAGACTACTATGGCTACACCTTC.

This clone came up once. This sequence joins TRBV20-1 and TRBJ2-4; weak D call: TRBD1 (5 bases). Trimming shortened V by 3 bases and J by 1 base, and 13 bases separated the two germline ends. The germline V gene has CDR1 DFQATT and CDR2 SNEGSKA (reference sequence). This CDR3 is built from 15 residues. CDR3 in amino acids: CSASMETVAKNIQYF. The DNA for the CDR3 is TGCAGTGCTAGTATGGAGACAGTGGCCAAAAACATTCAGTACTTC.

The chain combines TRBV4-3 with TRBJ1-1; TRBD1 agrees at 8 bases. There are 20 residues in the CDR3. From germline, CDR1 is LGHNA and CDR2 YSLEER. Trimming at V came to 3 bases and at J to 4 bases, leaving 22 bases not matched to a gene. The CDR3 here is CASSHQGQVPYIPVGTEAFF. CDR3 DNA: TGCGCCAGCAGCCATCAGGGACAGGTACCCTATATCCCAGTAGGCACTGAAGCTTTCTTT.

This chain links TRBV9 with TRBJ1-3; no firm D call. The CDR3 is 15 amino acids. V lost 0 bases to trimming and J lost 3 bases, with 10 bases between them. CDR1 SGDLS and CDR2 YYNGEE come from the germline V gene. CDR3 in amino acids: CASSVGKGIGNTIYF. The CDR3 coding sequence is TGTGCCAGCAGCGTAGGGAAAGGTATTGGAAACACCATATATTTT.

This chain uses TRBV4-3 with TRBJ2-7; TRBD2 matches at 13 bases. V lost 4 bases, J lost 5 bases, and 8 bases stayed unmatched. CDR1 LGHNA and CDR2 YSLEER come from the germline V gene. The CDR3 has 16 amino acids. The CDR3 sequence is CASSRLGLAGSNEQYF. DNA for the CDR3: TGCGCCAGCAGCCGCCTGGGACTAGCGGGGAGCAACGAGCAGTACTTC.